This TCR beta chain was obtained from a study of OX40 agonist ivuxolimab in advanced cancers. Whole-study context: Patients in dose escalation had liver, melanoma, kidney or head and neck cancers. Findings and caveats of the study: The study observed clonal expansion of CD4+ and CD8+ blood T cells by week 6 at 0.1 to 3.0 mg/kg. CD4+ T cells averaged fewer expanded clones than CD8+ T cells.

In regard to this clone: Antigen: not known.

CDR1 is LNHDA and CDR2 is SQIVND in the germline V gene (reference sequence). The CDR3 length is 13 residues. V lost 3 bases, J lost 11 bases, and 16 bases lay in between. Repertoires were generated with immunoSEQ multiplex PCR, while TCRdb's copy carries only in-frame clones and drops some. The sample holds some 52,000 clones, approximately 92% seen once. The timepoints at which blood was sampled were baseline, cycle 4 day 1, and cycle 7 day 1. The specimen was CD4+ or CD8+ T cells sorted from blood, collected in a trial of the OX40 agonist ivuxolimab. This sequence joins TRBV19 and TRBJ1-1; D remains ambiguous. This receptor was obtained from an adult with an advanced solid tumor such as melanoma, head and neck, liver or kidney cancer. The CDR3 here is CASSIGPSPGAFF. In DNA, the CDR3 is TGTGCCAGTAGTATTGGCCCAAGCCCGGGGGCTTTCTTT.